One sample yielded the 32 T cell receptor beta chains listed below, sequenced in a study of T cells in Graves' hyperthyroidism and ophthalmopathy. Researchers took RNA transcripts and amplified the TCR beta CDR3 regions from them. RT-PCR in the first round (using the HTBI primer set) targeted the TCR CDR3. From the multiplex PCR reads, TCRdb called clonotypes with MiXCR, one entry per CDR3 protein. The table records about 210,000 distinct CDR3 sequences, under 20% of them present only once. The sequenced sample was blood. The receptors here all came from a man in his forties or fifties with Graves' hyperthyroidism.

This clonotype was seen more than once but under ten times. This chain links TRBV19 with TRBJ2-7; TRBD2 agrees at 9 bases. V shed 2 bases, J shed 5 bases, and the junction held 7 bases outside the gene matches. Germline CDR1 is LNHDA and CDR2 is SQIVND (reference sequence). The CDR3 sequence is 15 residues long. The CDR3 region is CASSISASGIHEQYF. The CDR3 region has the DNA TGTGCCAGTAGTATATCGGCTAGCGGGATTCACGAGCAGTACTTC. The complete variable domain, with remaining parts taken from reference TRBV19 and TRBJ2-7, reads DGGITQSPKYLFRKEGQNVTLSCEQNLNHDAMYWYRQDPGQGLRLIYYSQIVNDFQKGDIAEGYSVSREKKESFPLTVTSAQKNPTAFYLCASSISASGIHEQYFGPGTRLTVT.

This clonotype has at least ten counts. The chain joins TRBV11-2 to TRBJ2-1, with D tentatively TRBD2 (6 bases). V lost 1 base and J 2 bases, leaving 15 bases between the germline ends. This CDR3 comprises 17 residues. Germline lookup yields CDR1 SGHAT and CDR2 FQNNGV. CDR3 amino acids: CASSLVFGSSPYNEQFF. The DNA of the CDR3 is TGTGCCAGCAGCTTAGTGTTCGGGAGTTCCCCCTACAATGAGCAGTTCTTC. Variable domain in full (rest from reference TRBV11-2 and TRBJ2-1): EAGVAQSPRYKIIEKRQSVAFWCNPISGHATLYWYQQILGQGPKLLIQFQNNGVVDDSQLPKDRFSAERLKGVDSTLKIQPAKLEDSAVYLCASSLVFGSSPYNEQFFGPGTRLTVL.

The V and J genes are TRBV12-3 or TRBV12-4 and TRBJ2-5; D possibly corresponds to TRBD2 (7 bases). CDR3 length: 14 residues. Trimming pared 3 bases from V and 5 bases from J, leaving 13 bases between. CDR3 nucleotides: TGTGCCAGCAGTTTTCTAGGGGGGGACGAGACCCAGTACTTC. Protein product: CASSFLGGDETQYF.

This clonotype occurred many times. V usage is TRBV5-1 and J usage is TRBJ2-7, with 7 bases matching TRBD1. Germline CDR1 SGHRS, CDR2 YFSETQ. This CDR3 is built from 15 residues. The J segment lost 7 bases and the V segment lost 1 base, leaving 11 bases of the junction unmatched. The CDR3 region has the DNA TGCGCCAGCAGCTTGTTTGGTACAGGGGAAGGTGAGCAGTACTTC. Translating it yields CASSLFGTGEGEQYF. Based on the CDR3 plus reference TRBV5-1 and TRBJ2-7, the full variable domain is KAGVTQTPRYLIKTRGQQVTLSCSPISGHRSVSWYQQTPGQGLQFLFEYFSETQRNKGNFPGRFSGRQFSNSRSEMNVSTLELGDSALYLCASSLFGTGEGEQYFGPGTRLTVT.

This clonotype has ten or more counts. The chain uses TRBV2 and TRBJ2-7; possibly TRBD2 for D (6 bases). The CDR3 covers 14 residues. Per the germline V gene, CDR1 is SNHLY and CDR2 is FYNNEI. Trimming stripped 8 bases from V and 3 bases from J, with 17 bases between. The CDR3 region is CASQYVRGYYEQYF. In nucleotides, the CDR3 is TGTGCCAGCCAGTACGTTCGGGGGTACTACGAGCAGTACTTC.

V gene TRBV24-1 combines with J gene TRBJ2-1; 9 nucleotides match TRBD1. There are 13 residues in the CDR3. V was pared by 12 bases and J by 3 bases, with 5 bases of the junction left unmatched. In germline, CDR1 is KGHDR, CDR2 SFDVKD. CDR3 nucleotides: TGTGCCGCACAGGGGGCGGGCTACAATGAGCAGTTCTTC. Protein product: CAAQGAGYNEQFF.

This clonotype was found many times. CDR3 in DNA: TGTGCCAGCAAGCGCACAGATACGCAGTATTTT. Its translation is CASKRTDTQYF. The chain recombines TRBV6-2 or TRBV6-3 with TRBJ2-3, with D unresolved. Germline lookup yields CDR1 MNHEY and CDR2 SVGEGT. V was pared by 7 bases and J by 1 base, with 3 bases between. The CDR3 loop spans 11 amino acids.

Remarks on this clonotype: Mismatch with germline at one junction end may stem from a read error. The V call is TRBV2, the J call TRBJ2-1, with TRBD2 identical over 12 bases. The CDR3 sequence is 18 residues long. Germline V gene data show CDR1 as SNHLY and CDR2 as FYNNEI. The CDR3 reads CAGSEETSGSPSYSEQFF. The CDR3 DNA follows: TGTGCCGGCAGTGAAGAGACTAGCGGGAGTCCCTCCTACAGTGAGCAGTTCTTC. The variable domain in full, with the rest retrieved from reference TRBV2 and TRBJ2-1, is EPEVTQTPSHQVTQMGQEVILRCVPISNHLYFYWYRQILGQKVEFLVSFYNNEISEKSEIFDDQFSVERPDGSNFTLKIRSTKLEDSAMYFCAGSEETSGSPSYSEQFFGPGTRLTVL.

This clonotype was counted many times. V is TRBV27 and J is TRBJ1-3; D may be TRBD1 (5 bases). The CDR3 runs 15 residues. The V gene's germline CDR1 is MNHEY and CDR2 SMNVEV (reference sequence). The V end was cut by 6 bases, the J end by 0 bases, with 12 bases between. CDR3 region: CASSAGLLSGNTIYF. CDR3 DNA: TGTGCCAGCAGCGCGGGGCTTCTCTCTGGAAACACCATATATTTT.

In its sample, this clonotype was seen many times. The rearrangement joins TRBV28 to TRBJ1-4; D ambiguous. CDR1 MDHEN and CDR2 SYDVKM come from the germline V gene. V shed 6 bases and J shed 4 bases, with 15 bases lying between them. This CDR3 is built from 15 residues. CDR3 protein: CASSPPWQDNEKLFF. For the CDR3, the DNA is TGTGCCAGCAGCCCCCCGTGGCAGGATAATGAAAAACTGTTTTTT.

The chain recombines TRBV12-3 or TRBV12-4 with TRBJ2-7; 9 bases map to TRBD1. This CDR3 is 15 amino acids long. Trimming removed 5 bases from V and 4 bases from J; junction bases left unmatched: 9. The CDR3, as DNA: TGTGCCAGCAGTGAAACCGGGACAGGGAGATACGAGCAGTACTTC. It yields the protein CASSETGTGRYEQYF.

This rearrangement joins TRBV4-1 to TRBJ2-1, with 9 bases lining up with TRBD2. The CDR3 totals 14 residues. With 4 bases clipped from V and 6 bases from J, the junction kept 4 bases outside the gene matches. Germline CDR1 is MGHRA and CDR2 is YSYEKL. This chain's CDR3 is CASSPGLASNEQFF. The DNA of the CDR3 is TGCGCCAGCAGCCCGGGACTAGCTTCCAATGAGCAGTTCTTC.

In DNA form, the CDR3 reads TGTGCCTGGAATCGACAGGTTACCGAGCAGTACTTC. It yields the protein CAWNRQVTEQYF. V gene TRBV30 combines with J gene TRBJ2-7, with a tentative D call TRBD1 (6 bases). V shed 4 bases and J shed 6 bases, with 13 bases lying between them. From germline, CDR1 is GTSNPN and CDR2 SVGIG (reference sequence). CDR3 length: 12 residues.

This clonotype was counted many times. This chain joins TRBV7-2 and TRBJ2-3, with TRBD1 matching 7 bases. The V and J ends lost 1 base and 4 bases, in that order; junction bases with no gene match: 5. CDR1 is SGHTA and CDR2 is FQGNSA in the germline V gene. CDR3 length equals 15 residues. The CDR3 sequence: CASSLDVQGADTQYF. The CDR3 DNA follows: TGTGCCAGCAGCTTAGATGTCCAGGGGGCAGATACGCAGTATTTT.

The rearrangement uses TRBV20-1 and TRBJ2-5; 13 bases map to TRBD2. Germline loops: CDR1 DFQATT, CDR2 SNEGSKA (reference sequence). The CDR3 consists of 17 residues. V was pared by 6 bases and J by 4 bases, with 14 bases of the junction left unmatched. The CDR3 DNA sequence: TGCAGTGCCGGAGTACTAGCGGGAGGGCCAAAACGAGAGACCCAGTACTTC. Residues: CSAGVLAGGPKRETQYF.

The gene calls are TRBV7-9 and TRBJ1-1; 8 bases are shared with TRBD1. The germline CDR1 and CDR2 sequences are SEHNR and FQNEAQ (reference sequence). V shed 6 bases and J 4 bases; nucleotides not matched to a gene: 10. CDR3 size: 15 residues. The CDR3 bases are TGTGCCAGCAGTCTGTGGCAGGGGGCCGCCACTGAAGCTTTCTTT. Its protein product is CASSLWQGAATEAFF.

This clonotype was found a few times. The chain uses TRBV19 and TRBJ2-6; D is unclear. V was clipped by 3 bases and J by 0 bases, with 6 bases between them. The CDR3 consists of 15 residues. The germline V gene encodes CDR1 LNHDA and CDR2 SQIVND (reference sequence). The CDR3 coding sequence is TGTGCCAGTAGTATCGAAAACTCTGGGGCCAACGTCCTGACTTTC. This gives the protein CASSIENSGANVLTF.

This clonotype has at least ten counts. The chain joins TRBV28 to TRBJ2-7; 9 positions agree with TRBD2. Germline lookup yields CDR1 MDHEN and CDR2 SYDVKM. V shed 7 bases and J 2 bases; nucleotides not matched to a gene: 9. The CDR3 is 15 residues long. The CDR3 region is CASTHSASGTYEQYF. The CDR3 bases are TGTGCCAGCACCCACTCGGCTAGCGGGACCTACGAGCAGTACTTC.

A remark on this clonotype: A much larger clone is a single base away; this may be a read error. The genes are TRBV2 and TRBJ2-5; weak D call: TRBD2 (5 bases). V lost 7 bases to trimming and J lost 9 bases, with 12 bases between them. This CDR3 is built from 11 residues. The V gene's germline CDR1 is SNHLY and CDR2 FYNNEI. The CDR3 sequence is CASMIVEAQYF. Here the CDR3 DNA reads TGTGCCAGCATGATAGTGGAGGCCCAGTACTTC.

This clonotype has just a few counts. The gene calls are TRBV5-1 and TRBJ2-3, with D perhaps matching TRBD2 (6 bases). Trimming shortened V by 2 bases and J by 5 bases, and 12 bases separated the two germline ends. CDR1 SGHRS and CDR2 YFSETQ come from the germline V gene. The CDR3 contains 14 residues. The CDR3 protein is CASSFPSVIDTQYF. The CDR3 bases are TGCGCCAGCAGCTTTCCTAGCGTCATAGATACGCAGTATTTT. Combining the CDR3 with reference TRBV5-1 and TRBJ2-3 gives the whole variable domain KAGVTQTPRYLIKTRGQQVTLSCSPISGHRSVSWYQQTPGQGLQFLFEYFSETQRNKGNFPGRFSGRQFSNSRSEMNVSTLELGDSALYLCASSFPSVIDTQYFGPGTRLTVL.

This clonotype appeared a few times. The rearrangement joins TRBV10-3 to TRBJ2-1, with 7 bases lining up with TRBD2. CDR1 is ENHRY and CDR2 is SYGVKD in the germline V gene. With V trimmed by 4 bases and J by 6 bases, 6 bases remained unmatched. The CDR3 totals 14 residues. The CDR3 protein is CAISGRGTTNEQFF. DNA of the CDR3: TGTGCCATCAGTGGACGGGGGACTACCAATGAGCAGTTCTTC.

This clonotype was detected a few times. The chain links TRBV20-1 to TRBJ2-1, with D possibly being TRBD2 (12 bases). Per germline, CDR1 DFQATT and CDR2 SNEGSKA (reference sequence). The ends were cut back, 5 bases at V and 10 bases at J, with 36 bases in the middle. The CDR3 totals 19 residues. In DNA, the CDR3 is TGCAGTGCTTGGGACAGGGGGGTGCTAGCGGGAGGGGCTACGGAGGAGCAGTTCTTC. Its protein is CSAWDRGVLAGGATEEQFF.

The J gene is TRBJ1-1, the V gene TRBV19, with D unclear. Germline V gives CDR1 LNHDA, CDR2 SQIVND (reference sequence). V was shortened by 6 bases and J by 1 base, with 15 bases between the two germline ends. This CDR3 spans 15 amino acids. This chain's CDR3 is CASRVSATANTEAFF. The CDR3 bases are TGTGCCAGTAGGGTCTCCGCGACGGCGAACACTGAAGCTTTCTTT.

This clonotype occurred many times. J is TRBJ1-2 and V is TRBV30; D is uncertain. This CDR3 has 13 amino acids. Germline assignment: CDR1 GTSNPN and CDR2 SVGIG (reference sequence). V gave up 7 bases and J gave up 1 base, with 13 bases separating them. In DNA form, the CDR3 reads TGTGCCTCCGCTCCGGGCCGTAACTATGGCTACACCTTC. Translation: CASAPGRNYGYTF. The complete variable domain, with remaining parts taken from reference TRBV30 and TRBJ1-2, reads SQTIHQWPATLVQPVGSPLSLECTVEGTSNPNLYWYRQAAGRGLQLLFYSVGIGQISSEVPQNLSASRPQDRQFILSSKKLLLSDSGFYLCASAPGRNYGYTFGSGTRLTVV.

The chain recombines TRBV4-1 with TRBJ1-1; D unresolved. Germline V lookup: CDR1 MGHRA, CDR2 YSYEKL. Trimming took 0 bases from V and 1 from J, leaving 21 bases between them. The CDR3 runs 19 residues. The CDR3 here is CASSQDLFGLLSRNTEAFF. CDR3 in DNA: TGCGCCAGCAGCCAAGATCTCTTCGGCTTGTTGTCTAGGAACACTGAAGCTTTCTTT.

This clonotype appeared many times. V and J are TRBV25-1 and TRBJ2-1; TRBD1 aligns across 9 bases. This CDR3 comprises 15 residues. CDR1 MGHDK and CDR2 SYGVNS come from the germline V gene. With V trimmed by 1 base and J by 5 bases, 3 bases remained unmatched. The CDR3 bases are TGTGCCAGCAGTGAATTATGGACAGGGGACAATGAGCAGTTCTTC. Translated, it gives CASSELWTGDNEQFF.

V usage is TRBV28 and J usage is TRBJ1-2; no clear D. V gave up 7 bases and J gave up 3 bases, with 15 bases separating them. This CDR3 is built from 14 residues. The germline CDR1 and CDR2 sequences are MDHEN and SYDVKM. The CDR3 DNA follows: TGTGCCAGCACCTTAGGGAACCTTGACTATGGCTACACCTTC. Its translation is CASTLGNLDYGYTF.

This clonotype was detected a few times. J is TRBJ2-1 and V is TRBV9; 7 nucleotides align to TRBD2. The CDR3 covers 15 residues. V lost 4 bases, J lost 0 bases, and 4 bases stayed unmatched. From germline, CDR1 is SGDLS and CDR2 YYNGEE. The CDR3 sequence is CASSQIAGSYNEQFF. The CDR3 nucleotides read TGTGCCAGCAGCCAAATAGCGGGCTCCTACAATGAGCAGTTCTTC.

The sample holds many counts of this clonotype. The genes are TRBV9 and TRBJ2-7; TRBD2 is a possible D gene (5 bases). Trimming stripped 3 bases from V and 5 bases from J, with 18 bases between. Germline CDR1 SGDLS, CDR2 YYNGEE. The CDR3 has 15 amino acids. CDR3 protein: CASSATPTFSDEQYF. CDR3 nucleotide sequence: TGTGCCAGCAGCGCTACACCGACCTTTAGCGACGAGCAGTACTTC.

A few counts support this clonotype. The chain combines TRBV6-1 with TRBJ1-1, with TRBD1 identical over 10 bases. The germline CDR1 and CDR2 sequences are MNHNS and SASEGT. The CDR3 totals 14 residues. V lost 7 bases to trimming and J lost 5 bases; unmatched junction nucleotides: 7. The CDR3 nucleotides read TGTGCCAGCAACGACAGGGGGCTGGGGACTGAAGCTTTCTTT. Translation gives CASNDRGLGTEAFF.

This clonotype was seen many times. CDR3 DNA sequence: TGTGCCAGCAGCGGGGACCCACGGGGCTACGAGCAGTACTTC. Encoded protein: CASSGDPRGYEQYF. The chain recombines TRBV7-9 with TRBJ2-7, with D perhaps assigned TRBD1 or TRBD2 (5 bases each). Trimming cost V 5 bases and J 3 bases, with 14 bases left between them. CDR1 is SEHNR, CDR2 FQNEAQ, per germline (reference sequence). The CDR3 extends over 14 amino acids.

This clonotype was counted at least ten times. Germline is not matched at one junction end, which may reflect a read error. The gene calls are TRBV9 and TRBJ2-6; TRBD2 agrees at 13 bases. Germline CDR1 SGDLS, CDR2 YYNGEE. CDR3 length: 13 residues. The CDR3: CASSVGTSGRADF. The CDR3 region has the DNA TGTGCCAGCAGCGTAGGGACTAGCGGGAGAGCTGACTTC.